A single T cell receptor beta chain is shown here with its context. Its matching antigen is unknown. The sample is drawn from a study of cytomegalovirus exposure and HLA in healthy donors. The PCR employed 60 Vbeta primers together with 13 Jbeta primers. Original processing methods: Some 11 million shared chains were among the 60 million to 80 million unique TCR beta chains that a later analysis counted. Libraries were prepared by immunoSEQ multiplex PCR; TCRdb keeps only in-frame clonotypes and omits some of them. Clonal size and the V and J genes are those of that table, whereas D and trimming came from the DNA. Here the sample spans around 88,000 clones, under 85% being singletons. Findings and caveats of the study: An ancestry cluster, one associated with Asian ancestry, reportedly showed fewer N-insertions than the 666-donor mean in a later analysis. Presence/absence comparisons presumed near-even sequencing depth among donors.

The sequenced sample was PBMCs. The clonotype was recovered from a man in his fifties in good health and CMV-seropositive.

The DNA for the CDR3 is TGTGCCAGCAGCCAAGGATACGGACTCTATGGCTACACCTTC. Its protein is CASSQGYGLYGYTF. The genes are TRBV14 and TRBJ1-2; no clear D. V was pared by 1 base and J by 4 bases, with 10 bases between. The CDR3 extends over 14 amino acids. Germline V gene sequence: CDR1 SGHDN, CDR2 FVKESK.